This T cell receptor (beta chain) was sequenced during a study of cytomegalovirus exposure and HLA in healthy donors (dated by TCRdb to 2015 to 2018). Concerning the study at large: In an earlier analysis of 450 to 750 of the donors, 250 to 350 Gb of sequence data and 100 million or so unique TCR beta sequences from about 179 million T cells were reported. About 280 gigabases of sequencing data and roughly 80 million unique TCR sequences made up an early release that covered some 640 HLA-typed donors. Of the approximately 400 genotyped donors, approximately 80% fell in the genetic ancestry cluster associated with self-reported Caucasian donors. The aim of the study was to test whether cataloging public T cell receptors could identify signatures of past pathogen exposure. The T cell repertoires of 666 subjects were profiled by immunosequencing and related to cytomegalovirus serostatus. In addition to the first cohort of around 670 subjects, a separate validation cohort of 130 or so different subjects was used. To predict cytomegalovirus infection status, the study brought together high-throughput TCR immunosequencing, statistical association of individual TCRs with disease status, and machine learning. To study patterns of TCR occurrence, a later analysis re-analyzed previously published TCR beta repertoires from around 670 donors and added high-resolution HLA genotyping. Rather than drawing on any new phenotypic data, the later analysis identified candidate immune exposures from TCR beta sequences and the way those sequences occurred across donors. To decide whether each TCR beta V gene segment behaved as functional or pseudogenic, an earlier analysis of several hundred of the donors relied on high-throughput TCR beta sequencing. Donor age, sex, ethnicity and CMV serostatus were compiled together with the repertoire data. A later genetic analysis used genome-wide SNP genotypes for about 65% of the roughly 670 donors, treating that subset as a discovery cohort. Every repertoire in the discovery cohort had been generated on one and the same sequencing platform. Class I and class II HLA loci were covered by the typing at four-digit resolution. Typing coverage varied by locus: about 620-630 donors for A, B, C, DRB1 and DQB1; roughly 560 for DQA1; 606 for DPA1; approximately 470 for DPB1. Roughly 5 DR-DQ haplotypes were treated as single units for association and clustering because of strong linkage in the cohort. Across roughly 420 genotyped donors of the cohort, an average of approximately 240,000 unique TCR beta nucleotide sequences per donor were sequenced, and roughly 18% of those sequences were non-productive.

The cohort comprised 670 or so healthy bone marrow donors. At the time of sampling, all cohort members were nominally healthy, though unrecorded immune exposures were likely present. The donor tested CMV seronegative and was one of the 352 seronegative cohort members. Each donor provided a peripheral blood sample, and peripheral blood mononuclear cells were used for TCR beta sequencing. Genomic DNA extraction from the blood cell samples was performed with the Qiagen DNeasy Blood Extraction Kit. The library was generated by the immunoSEQ multiplex PCR assay. A mixture of 60 forward primers for TCR Vbeta segments and 13 reverse primers for TCR Jbeta segments was used in the multiplex PCR. A multiplex PCR assay on genomic DNA amplified the CDR3 region of rearranged TCR beta genes. The Illumina HiSeq System was used to sequence the amplified TCR beta libraries as 87-base-pair reads. As for how the authors treated the data: A later analysis counted about 80 million unique TCR beta chains across the 666 repertoires, and 9.5 million to 11 million of these chains were shared by at least two donors. A nearest-neighbor algorithm error-corrected the raw reads and collapsed the reads into unique sequences, merging closely related sequences to remove PCR and sequencing errors. CDR3 sequences were aligned to IMGT reference sequences to assign V, D and J gene segments. For a sequence to be retained, a match of at least six nucleotides to both a V gene segment and a J gene segment was required. A rearrangement was called productive if the CDR3 had no stop codons and remained in frame with V and J, and every other rearrangement was called non-productive. CDR3 was defined by IMGT convention, running from the second conserved V-encoded cysteine to the conserved J-encoded phenylalanine. The earlier analysis of more than 450 of the donors excluded sequences that lacked an unambiguous match to a single V gene segment. An earlier analysis of just under 600 of the donors called V segments functional above 56.7% productive rearrangements and segregating when the between-donor standard deviation exceeded 5%. A statistical classification framework was built to diagnose cytomegalovirus status from the catalog of TCR beta chain sequences. In a later analysis, V and J genes were assigned by comparing TCR nucleotide sequences against IMGT/GENE-DB human TR gene sequences. A later analysis assigned CDR3 sequences and most-parsimonious VDJ recombination scenarios with the TCRdist pipeline. In a later analysis, each TCR beta chain was defined by its CDR3 amino acid sequence together with its V-gene family, and reads lacking a unique V-gene family were excluded. As a way to deal with suspected cross-contamination and a sequencing artifact, a later analysis dropped over 550 nucleotide sequences that were highly shared and had low generation probability. In a later analysis, a clonal expansion index for each public chain was calculated from normalized within-repertoire ranks of inferred template counts. Generation probabilities in a later analysis came from a VDJ recombination model fitted to out-of-frame rearrangements, and those results were checked against IGoR. In a later analysis, hypergeometric tests were used to score TCR-TCR, TCR-HLA and TCR-CMV co-occurrence, with a repertoire-size bias correction applied to TCR pairs. A later analysis estimated false discovery rates by permuting HLA or CMV assignments 20 times. In a later analysis, co-occurring TCRs were grouped using DBSCAN, and TCRdist sequence similarity was added for clustering within HLA-allele-positive subsets. Co-occurrence clustering excluded repertoires with fewer than 30,000 or more than 120,000 public chains, plus five with anomalous nucleotide sharing. Drawn from immuneACCESS, this table holds only the in-frame rearrangements with V and J called that TCRdb kept. Clones are partly lost; checked studies trace under half to an unresolved V gene and leave the rest unexplained. That table supplies the V and J calls and clone size; D and trimming were determined from the DNA. Here the sample has about 62,000 clones; more than 70% occur a single time. Around 5% of the sample comes from the top ten.

Summary of the overall study and its limitations: In a later analysis, the rate of TCR association differed among HLA loci, with DRB1 alleles having the most associated TCRs and HLA-C alleles having the fewest. Because the 87-base-pair reads could not distinguish some IMGT-functional V segments, including TRBV6-2 and TRBV6-3, those segments were excluded. In an earlier analysis of some 500 of the donors, most TCR beta V segments appeared in productive rearrangements about 90% or about 30% of the time, broadly matching IMGT annotations. HLA typing was unavailable for some donors at each locus, so association tests used only the typed subset. Cytomegalovirus status was reported to be diagnosed by the classifier with high specificity and sensitivity in both the original and validation cohorts. For the cohort, immune exposure information was limited to CMV serostatus. In a later analysis, several top co-occurrence clusters were reported to appear linked to parvovirus B19, influenza, CMV and Epstein-Barr virus. The earlier analysis of about 600 of the donors excluded roughly 17 rarely observed V segments, including chromosome 9 orphons, because counts were too low. The cohort was sequenced for TCR beta chains only, and without alpha or paired-chain data the features that could be detected were limited. Linkage disequilibrium might explain the correlated functional status among segregating V segments, but an unknown experimental factor could not be ruled out. A later genetic analysis associated a missense DCLRE1C variant with V-gene and J-gene trimming of TCR beta chains, and an independent cohort replicated the association. When HLA alleles, especially DR and DQ, strongly co-occurred, TCR associations were difficult to assign to individual alleles. In a later genetic analysis, fewer N-insertions in productive TCRs were reported among donors in an Asian-associated ancestry cluster than the 666-donor mean. Sequencing depth was assumed to be roughly uniform across donors in the presence/absence analyses, though that assumption may not hold. It was suggested by the authors that the approach could potentially be generalized to other disease states and immunological phenotypes. A further reported finding was that TCR beta sequences accurately predicted the HLA-A and HLA-B alleles for most subjects in the first cohort. A few of the identified cytomegalovirus-associated TCR beta chains were confirmed in vitro to be specific for cytomegalovirus antigens. A later analysis associated 17,000 or so TCR beta sequences with specific HLA alleles at a false discovery rate of 0.05. A group of highly shared sequence variants was considered likely to be a technical artifact of the sequencing pipeline. A later analysis found that HLA-associated TCR beta chains were more clonally expanded and had lower generation probabilities than equally common non-associated chains. Across donors, most TCR sequences were observed very rarely, whereas some public TCRs were present in many individuals. In a later analysis, most CMV-associated TCR beta chains were found to appear HLA-restricted, with HLA associations seemingly driven largely by CMV exposure. The study gave a list of 150 to 200 TCR beta chains associated with cytomegalovirus.

From a lookup of the germline V gene, CDR1 and CDR2 are SGHTA and FQGNSA. Between the V and J ends, shortened by 4 bases and 6 bases respectively, the junction contains 16 bases. The CDR3 covers 15 residues, taking in both the cysteine and the phenylalanine. Only the CDR3 DNA stays, 45 bases, in frame from base 1. Notes on this clone: The clone's antigen remains unknown. No base-level quality is on record; no much larger clone is a single base apart.

Rearrangement joined TRBV7-2 to TRBJ1-3; the D gene is perhaps TRBD1, on 6 matching bases. This receptor was obtained from a woman under 40 in good health and CMV-seronegative. Sample: PBMCs. The CDR3 is CASSSGQLGANTIYF. The bases are TGTGCCAGCAGCTCCGGACAGCTGGGGGCAAACACCATATATTTT.